Listed below are T cell receptor beta chains from one sample, sequenced in a study of blood T cell repertoires in COVID-19. Clones were sequenced by immunoSEQ multiplex PCR, and TCRdb holds only the in-frame ones, with some missing. The sample has fewer than 80,000 clones, 70% to 75% seen once. Sequencing used peripheral blood. The receptors were sampled from a man between 60 and 75 years old with acute or convalescent COVID-19. CDR3s include the opening cysteine and the closing phenylalanine or tryptophan. D genes are given only for firm matches. Not every row has a clone size; where given, it reads once, few, many or a size class.

>11|TRBJ2-5|.|few|TRBV2
CASSLGDTQYF
TGTGCCAGCAGTCTAGGGGATACCCAGTACTTC
>16|TRBJ2-1|.|.|TRBV10-1
CASSELAGNSYNEQFF
TGCGCCAGCAGTGAGCTGGCGGGAAACTCCTACAATGAGCAGTTCTTC
>19|TRBJ2-1|.|few|TRBV11-2
CASSLDVYSGDSRRNEQFF
TGTGCCAGCAGCTTAGATGTGTATTCAGGGGATAGCAGGCGCAATGAGCAGTTCTTC
>16|TRBJ2-1|TRBD2|.|TRBV28
CASIEAGRASYNEQFF
TGTGCCAGTATAGAAGCGGGACGGGCCTCCTACAATGAGCAGTTCTTC
>14|TRBJ1-2|.|few|TRBV27
CASSARDTIWGYTF
TGTGCCAGCAGTGCACGGGACACCATATGGGGCTACACCTTC
>12|TRBJ1-1|.|.|TRBV30
CAWSVTPTEAFF
TGTGCCTGGAGTGTAACTCCGACTGAAGCTTTCTTT
>15|TRBJ2-2|TRBD1|.|TRBV9
CASSFTTGGTGELFF
TGTGCCAGCAGCTTCACCACAGGGGGCACCGGGGAGCTGTTTTTT
>13|TRBJ1-1|.|.|TRBV6-1
CASSESQGTEAFF
TGTGCCAGCAGTGAATCACAGGGTACTGAAGCTTTCTTT
>12|TRBJ1-5|TRBD1|.|TRBV6-4
CAARGGHQPQHF
TGTGCCGCGAGAGGGGGCCATCAGCCCCAGCATTTT
>16|TRBJ1-2|.|few|TRBV6-1
CASSEAPSGPNYGYTF
TGTGCCAGCAGTGAAGCGCCTTCAGGCCCTAACTATGGCTACACCTTC
>13|TRBJ1-2|.|.|TRBV19
CASSIRGSEGYTF
TGTGCCAGTAGTATTAGGGGGAGTGAGGGCTACACCTTC